The 15 T cell receptor beta chains reported below all come from one sample, sequenced in a study of blood T cell repertoires in COVID-19. The repertoire was sequenced with immunoSEQ multiplex PCR; TCRdb's copy has only in-frame clones and lacks some. Of under 250,000 clones listed, about 86% are singletons. The sequencing sample was made of PBMCs or T cells enriched from blood (not recorded which). Receptors originate from a woman in her 40s with acute COVID-19.

V is TRBV6-5 and J is TRBJ1-1, with D possibly matching TRBD1 (5 bases). The CDR3 runs to 13 residues. Trimming stripped 10 bases from V and 0 bases from J, with 12 bases between. CDR1 MNHEY and CDR2 SVGAGI come from the germline V gene. DNA for the CDR3: TGTGCCACCTACAGGTCTTTGAACACTGAAGCTTTCTTT. Translating it yields CATYRSLNTEAFF.

V and J are TRBV2 and TRBJ2-1; TRBD1 matches 9 bases. Per the germline V gene, CDR1 is SNHLY and CDR2 is FYNNEI. V shed 7 bases, J shed 7 bases, and the junction held 11 bases outside the gene matches. The CDR3 is 15 amino acids. CDR3 in DNA: TGTGCCAGCAAATTCCCGGGACAGGGAGGGAATGAGCAGTTCTTC. Amino acid sequence: CASKFPGQGGNEQFF.

This sequence joins TRBV5-1 and TRBJ2-3; D unresolved. V was pared by 0 bases and J by 0 bases, with 5 bases between. CDR3 size: 14 residues. CDR1 is SGHRS and CDR2 is YFSETQ in the germline V gene. The CDR3 here is CASSLGGSTDTQYF. The CDR3, as DNA: TGCGCCAGCAGCTTGGGAGGCAGCACAGATACGCAGTATTTT.

The chain is built from TRBV18 and TRBJ1-1, with D hard to call. CDR1 and CDR2 (germline): KGHSH, LQKENI. V dropped 1 base and J dropped 4 bases, with 10 bases sitting between them. The CDR3 loop spans 14 amino acids. CDR3 protein: CASSPLSATTEAFF. The CDR3 bases are TGTGCCAGCTCACCACTGAGTGCAACCACTGAAGCTTTCTTT.

The chain combines TRBV2 with TRBJ2-7; TRBD1 might be the D (6 bases). V gave up 6 bases and J gave up 3 bases, with 18 bases separating them. Germline CDR1 is SNHLY and CDR2 is FYNNEI. This CDR3 has 15 amino acids. The CDR3 sequence: CASRGRGGQIYEQYF. The CDR3, as DNA: TGTGCCAGCAGGGGAAGGGGTGGACAGATCTACGAGCAGTACTTC.

This sequence joins TRBV5-1 and TRBJ2-7; 7 bases are shared with TRBD1. Germline V lookup: CDR1 SGHRS, CDR2 YFSETQ. The CDR3 spans 13 residues. Unmatched junction bases numbered 3, after V lost 0 bases and J lost 6 bases. The CDR3 loop reads CASSLESGGEQYF. The CDR3 nucleotides are TGCGCCAGCAGCTTGGAGTCAGGGGGCGAGCAGTACTTC.

The rearrangement links TRBV19 to TRBJ2-5; no firm D call. Germline V gene lookup returns CDR1 LNHDA and CDR2 SQIVND (reference sequence). V was shortened by 4 bases and J by 5 bases, with 8 bases between the two germline ends. CDR3 length: 12 residues. The CDR3: CASSKAGETQYF. As DNA, the CDR3 is TGTGCCAGTAGTAAGGCCGGGGAGACCCAGTACTTC.

This sequence joins TRBV19 and TRBJ2-1; 11 bases are a match to TRBD2. The CDR3 extends over 13 amino acids. V lost 10 bases and J lost 2; bases outside the gene matches: 1. Germline assignment: CDR1 LNHDA and CDR2 SQIVND (reference sequence). The CDR3 DNA is TGTGCCACGGGACTAGCGGCCTACAATGAGCAGTTCTTC. Translating gives CATGLAAYNEQFF. Looking up the rest from reference TRBV19 and TRBJ2-1 gives the full variable domain: DGGITQSPKYLFRKEGQNVTLSCEQNLNHDAMYWYRQDPGQGLRLIYYSQIVNDFQKGDIAEGYSVSREKKESFPLTVTSAQKNPTAFYLCATGLAAYNEQFFGPGTRLTVL.

The chain couples TRBV7-2 to TRBJ2-3; D is possibly TRBD1 (6 bases). CDR3 size: 16 residues. Trimming left V 1 base short and J 3 bases short, with 14 bases between. CDR1 is SGHTA, CDR2 FQGNSA, per germline. The DNA for the CDR3 is TGTGCCAGCAGCTTAGGTGTAGGACAGCCAACAGATACGCAGTATTTT. It translates to CASSLGVGQPTDTQYF.

The V call is TRBV3-1 (or the pseudogene TRBV3-2), the J call TRBJ2-1; no clear D gene. CDR3 length: 16 amino acids. The germline CDR1 and CDR2 sequences are LGHDT and YNNKEL (reference sequence). V lost 3 bases, J lost 10 bases, and 22 bases lay in between. The CDR3 is CASSHRIPLGIREQFF. The CDR3 DNA reads as TGTGCCAGCAGCCACCGGATACCGTTAGGCATCAGGGAGCAGTTCTTC.

The V and J genes are TRBV6-1 and TRBJ2-2, with D tentatively TRBD1 (5 bases). The length of the CDR3 is 16 residues. The germline V gene encodes CDR1 MNHNS and CDR2 SASEGT. V lost 3 bases to trimming and J lost 1 base, with 12 bases between them. DNA for the CDR3: TGTGCCAGCAGTGAGGTTGGAGACAGGAACACCGGGGAGCTGTTTTTT. It translates to CASSEVGDRNTGELFF.

The rearrangement joins TRBV3-1 (or the pseudogene TRBV3-2) to TRBJ1-1; 7 bases fit TRBD1. Losses at the gene ends were 2 bases for V and 0 bases for J; bases not matched to a gene: 9. This CDR3 spans 17 amino acids. Germline loops: CDR1 LGHDT, CDR2 YNNKEL (reference sequence). The CDR3 DNA reads as TGTGCCAGCAGCCAAAGAGGACAGGTCCTAATGAACACTGAAGCTTTCTTT. This encodes CASSQRGQVLMNTEAFF.

V is TRBV11-2 and J is TRBJ1-6; possible D gene TRBD1, 5 bases. This CDR3 is 13 amino acids long. V lost 1 base to trimming and J lost 9 bases, with 7 bases between them. Germline V gives CDR1 SGHAT, CDR2 FQNNGV. As DNA, the CDR3 is TGTGCCAGCAGCTTAGGGGGGGTTTCACCCCTCCACTTT. The encoded protein is CASSLGGVSPLHF.

This rearrangement joins TRBV6-5 to TRBJ1-1, with D perhaps TRBD1 (5 bases). The V end was cut by 6 bases, the J end by 4 bases, with 15 bases between. The CDR3 runs 14 residues. Germline V CDR1 and CDR2: MNHEY, SVGAGI. The CDR3 sequence is CASSLRVVGTEAFF. CDR3 DNA: TGTGCCAGCAGCCTCAGGGTTGTAGGCACTGAAGCTTTCTTT.

The CDR3, as DNA: TGTGCCAGCAGTAGGGGGGTCCTGACTTTC. It yields the protein CASSRGVLTF. V is TRBV12-3 or TRBV12-4 and J is TRBJ2-6; the D gene is possibly TRBD1 (6 bases). The CDR3 runs to 10 residues. V was shortened by 5 bases and J by 13 bases, with 6 bases between the two germline ends.